This T cell receptor beta chain was retrieved from a study of blood T cell repertoires in COVID-19. Study information: The samples span acute and convalescent COVID-19 from the United States, Italy and Spain. T cells, B-cell-depleted T cells, or PBMCs supplied cDNA or gDNA.

The germline V gene encodes CDR1 SGHRS and CDR2 YFSETQ. The junction had 10 bases not matched to a gene; V was cut back by 3 bases and J by 2 bases. The CDR3 extends over 17 amino acids. Clones were read by immunoSEQ multiplex PCR, and TCRdb kept only the in-frame ones, dropping some. This table holds roughly 40,000 clones, 86% found once. V gene TRBV5-1 combines with J gene TRBJ2-3, with 9 bases aligning to TRBD2. The sequence was obtained from a man aged 50-59 years in a cohort sampled during active COVID-19. The sequenced sample consisted of peripheral blood. This CDR3 is CASSYRGGASVTDTQYF. The CDR3 nucleotides read TGCGCCAGCAGCTATCGCGGGGGGGCTTCAGTCACAGATACGCAGTATTTT.